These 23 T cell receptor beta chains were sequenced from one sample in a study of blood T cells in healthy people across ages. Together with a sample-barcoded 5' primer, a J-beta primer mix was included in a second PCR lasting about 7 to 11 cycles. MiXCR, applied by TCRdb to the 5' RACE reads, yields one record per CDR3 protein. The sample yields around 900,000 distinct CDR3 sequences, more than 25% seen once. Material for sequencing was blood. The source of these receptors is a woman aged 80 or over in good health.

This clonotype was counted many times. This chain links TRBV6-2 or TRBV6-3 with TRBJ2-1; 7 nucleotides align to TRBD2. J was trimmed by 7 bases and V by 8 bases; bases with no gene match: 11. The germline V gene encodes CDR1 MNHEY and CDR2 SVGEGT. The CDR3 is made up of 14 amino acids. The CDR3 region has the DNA TGTGCCAGCCTCGCAGCGGGGTCCCGGAATGAGCAGTTCTTC. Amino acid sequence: CASLAAGSRNEQFF.

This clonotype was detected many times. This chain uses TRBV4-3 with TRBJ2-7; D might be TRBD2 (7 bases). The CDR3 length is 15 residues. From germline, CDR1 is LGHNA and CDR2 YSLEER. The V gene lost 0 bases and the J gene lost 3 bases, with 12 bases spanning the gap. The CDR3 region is CASSQDKGGGYEQYF. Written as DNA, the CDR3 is TGCGCCAGCAGCCAAGATAAGGGGGGGGGCTACGAGCAGTACTTC.

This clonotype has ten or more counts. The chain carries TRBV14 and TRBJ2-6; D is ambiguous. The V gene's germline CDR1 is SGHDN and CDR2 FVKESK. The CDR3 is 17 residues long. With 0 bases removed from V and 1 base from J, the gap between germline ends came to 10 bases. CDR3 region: CASSQDKWVSGANVLTF. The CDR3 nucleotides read TGTGCCAGCAGCCAAGATAAGTGGGTATCTGGGGCCAACGTCCTGACTTTC.

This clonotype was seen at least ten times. Here the CDR3 DNA reads TGTGCCAGCAGCCAGAACCAGCGAACCGAGCAGTTCTTC. This translates into CASSQNQRTEQFF. This sequence joins TRBV14 and TRBJ2-1; D gene uncertain. The germline gives CDR1 SGHDN, CDR2 FVKESK. The CDR3 length is 13 residues. Trimming shortened V by 3 bases and J by 10 bases, and 13 bases separated the two germline ends.

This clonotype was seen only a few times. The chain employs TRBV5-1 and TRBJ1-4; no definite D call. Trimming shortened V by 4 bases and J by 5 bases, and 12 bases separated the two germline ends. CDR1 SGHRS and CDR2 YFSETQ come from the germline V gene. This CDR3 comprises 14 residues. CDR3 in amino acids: CASSQNAQNEKLFF. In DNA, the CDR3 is TGCGCCAGCAGCCAAAACGCCCAGAATGAAAAACTGTTTTTT.

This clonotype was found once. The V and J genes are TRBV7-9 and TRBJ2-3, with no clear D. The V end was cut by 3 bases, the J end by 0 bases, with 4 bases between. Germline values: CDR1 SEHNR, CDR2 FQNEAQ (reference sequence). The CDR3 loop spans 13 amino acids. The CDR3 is CASSLMSTDTQYF. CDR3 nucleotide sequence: TGTGCCAGCAGCTTGATGAGCACAGATACGCAGTATTTT.

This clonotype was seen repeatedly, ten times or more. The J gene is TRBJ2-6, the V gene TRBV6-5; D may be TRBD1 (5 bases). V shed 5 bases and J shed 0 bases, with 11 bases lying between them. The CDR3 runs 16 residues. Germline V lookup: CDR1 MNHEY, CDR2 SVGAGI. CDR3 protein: CASSRQILSGANVLTF. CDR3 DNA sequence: TGTGCCAGCAGTAGACAGATCCTCTCTGGGGCCAACGTCCTGACTTTC.

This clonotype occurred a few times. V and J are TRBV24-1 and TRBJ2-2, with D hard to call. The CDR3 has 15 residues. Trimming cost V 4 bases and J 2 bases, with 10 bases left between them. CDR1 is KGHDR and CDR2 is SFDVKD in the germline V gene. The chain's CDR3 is CATSEPQRNTGELFF. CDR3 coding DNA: TGTGCCACCAGTGAACCGCAGAGAAACACCGGGGAGCTGTTTTTT.

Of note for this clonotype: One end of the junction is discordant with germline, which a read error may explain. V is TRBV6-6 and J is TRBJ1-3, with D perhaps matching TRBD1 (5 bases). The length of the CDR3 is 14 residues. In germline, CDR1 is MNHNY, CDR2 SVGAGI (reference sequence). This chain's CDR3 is CASSSSGTGNTVYF. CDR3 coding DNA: TGTGCCAGCAGTTCTTCAGGGACTGGAAACACCGTATATTTT.

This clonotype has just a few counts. CDR3 sequence (DNA): TGTGCCAGCAGTCCGCCCCCGGAGGAGACCCAGTACTTC. Translating gives CASSPPPEETQYF. The chain uses TRBV28 and TRBJ2-5; D is ambiguous. Germline loops: CDR1 MDHEN, CDR2 SYDVKM. V gave up 5 bases and J gave up 5 bases, with 12 bases separating them. The CDR3 contains 13 residues. Filled out from reference TRBV28 and TRBJ2-5, the complete variable domain reads DVKVTQSSRYLVKRTGEKVFLECVQDMDHENMFWYRQDPGLGLRLIYFSYDVKMKEKGDIPEGYSVSREKKERFSLILESASTNQTSMYLCASSPPPEETQYFGPGTRLLVL.

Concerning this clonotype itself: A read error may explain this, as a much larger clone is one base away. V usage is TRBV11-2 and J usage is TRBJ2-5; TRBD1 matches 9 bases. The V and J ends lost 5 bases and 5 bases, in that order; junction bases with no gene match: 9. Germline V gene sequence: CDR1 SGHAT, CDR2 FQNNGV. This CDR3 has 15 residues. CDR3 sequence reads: CASSARQGGCETQYF. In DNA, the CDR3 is TGTGCCAGCAGCGCCAGACAGGGGGGTTGTGAGACCCAGTACTTC.

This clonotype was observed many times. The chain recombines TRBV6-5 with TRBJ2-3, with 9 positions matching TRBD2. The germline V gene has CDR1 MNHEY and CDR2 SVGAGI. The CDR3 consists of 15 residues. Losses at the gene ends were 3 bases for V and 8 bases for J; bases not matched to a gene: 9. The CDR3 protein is CASSYEGGGAGTQYF. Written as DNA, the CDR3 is TGTGCCAGCAGTTATGAGGGCGGGGGGGCCGGTACGCAGTATTTT.

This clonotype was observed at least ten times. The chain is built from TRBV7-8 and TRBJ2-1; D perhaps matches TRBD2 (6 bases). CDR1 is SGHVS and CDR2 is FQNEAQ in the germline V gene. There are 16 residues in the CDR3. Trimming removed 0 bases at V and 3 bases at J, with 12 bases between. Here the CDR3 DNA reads TGTGCCAGCAGCTTAGCTGCGACTAGGGGCTACAATGAGCAGTTCTTC. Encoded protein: CASSLAATRGYNEQFF.

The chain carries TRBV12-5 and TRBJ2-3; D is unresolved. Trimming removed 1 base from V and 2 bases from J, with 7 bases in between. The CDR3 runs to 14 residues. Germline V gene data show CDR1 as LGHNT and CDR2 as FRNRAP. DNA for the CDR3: TGTGCTAGTGGTTTGGACCCAAACACAGATACGCAGTATTTT. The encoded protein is CASGLDPNTDTQYF. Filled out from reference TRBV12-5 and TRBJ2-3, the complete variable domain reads DARVTQTPRHKVTEMGQEVTMRCQPILGHNTVFWYRQTMMQGLELLAYFRNRAPLDDSGMPKDRFSAEMPDATLATLKIQPSEPRDSAVYFCASGLDPNTDTQYFGPGTRLTVL.

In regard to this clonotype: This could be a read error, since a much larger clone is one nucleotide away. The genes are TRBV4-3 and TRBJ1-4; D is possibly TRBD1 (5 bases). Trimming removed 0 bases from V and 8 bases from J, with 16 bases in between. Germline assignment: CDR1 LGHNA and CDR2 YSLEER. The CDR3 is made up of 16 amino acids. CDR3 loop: CASSQDLWAGNEKLFF. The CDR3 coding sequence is TGCGCCAGCAGCCAAGACCTTTGGGCAGGGAACGAAAAACTGTTTTTT.

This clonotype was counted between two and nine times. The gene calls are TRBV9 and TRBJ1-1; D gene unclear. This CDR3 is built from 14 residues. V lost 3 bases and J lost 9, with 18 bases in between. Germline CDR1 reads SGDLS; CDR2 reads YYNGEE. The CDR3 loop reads CASSASTVGMQAFF. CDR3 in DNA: TGTGCCAGCAGCGCCTCAACGGTGGGAATGCAAGCTTTCTTT.

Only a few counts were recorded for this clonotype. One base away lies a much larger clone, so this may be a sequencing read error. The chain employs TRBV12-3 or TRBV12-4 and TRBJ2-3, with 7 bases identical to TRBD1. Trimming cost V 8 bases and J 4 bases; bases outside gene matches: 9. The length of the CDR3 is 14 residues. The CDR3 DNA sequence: TGTGCCAGCTACGAGACAGGGTGGGCAGATACGCAGTATTTT. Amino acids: CASYETGWADTQYF.

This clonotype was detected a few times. CDR3 DNA sequence: TGTGCCAGCACCAAACAAGGGGGAACTAATGAAAAACTGTTTTTT. It encodes CASTKQGGTNEKLFF. The chain carries TRBV2 and TRBJ1-4, with D possibly being TRBD1 (6 bases). This CDR3 contains 15 residues. Trimming removed 7 bases from V and 1 base from J, with 13 bases in between. CDR1 is SNHLY and CDR2 is FYNNEI in the germline V gene.

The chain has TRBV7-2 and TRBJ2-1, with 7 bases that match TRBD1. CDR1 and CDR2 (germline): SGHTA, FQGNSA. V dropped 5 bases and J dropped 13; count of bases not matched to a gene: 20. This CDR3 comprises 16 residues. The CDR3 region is CASSQESTGNRETQFF. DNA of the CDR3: TGTGCCAGCAGCCAAGAGTCGACAGGGAACCGAGAGACCCAGTTCTTC.

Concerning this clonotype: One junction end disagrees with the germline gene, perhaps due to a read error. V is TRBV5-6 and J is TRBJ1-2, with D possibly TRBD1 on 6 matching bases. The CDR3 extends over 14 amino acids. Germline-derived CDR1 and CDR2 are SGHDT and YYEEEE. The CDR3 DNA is TGTGCCGGCAGCTTGAGGGGGGCTGAAAGTGGCTACACCTTC. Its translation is CAGSLRGAESGYTF.

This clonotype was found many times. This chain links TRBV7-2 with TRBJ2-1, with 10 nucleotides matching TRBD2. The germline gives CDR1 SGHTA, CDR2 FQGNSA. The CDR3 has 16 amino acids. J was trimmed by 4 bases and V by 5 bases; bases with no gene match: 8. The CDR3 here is CASSVLSGGGYNEQFF. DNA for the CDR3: TGTGCCAGCAGCGTCTTGAGCGGGGGGGGTTACAATGAGCAGTTCTTC.

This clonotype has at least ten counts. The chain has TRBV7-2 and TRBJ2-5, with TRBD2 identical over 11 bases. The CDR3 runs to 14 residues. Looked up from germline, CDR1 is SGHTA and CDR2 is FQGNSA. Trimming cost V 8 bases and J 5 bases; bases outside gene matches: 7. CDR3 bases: TGTGCCAGCGTAGCGGGGGGGCTTATGGAGACCCAGTACTTC. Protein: CASVAGGLMETQYF.

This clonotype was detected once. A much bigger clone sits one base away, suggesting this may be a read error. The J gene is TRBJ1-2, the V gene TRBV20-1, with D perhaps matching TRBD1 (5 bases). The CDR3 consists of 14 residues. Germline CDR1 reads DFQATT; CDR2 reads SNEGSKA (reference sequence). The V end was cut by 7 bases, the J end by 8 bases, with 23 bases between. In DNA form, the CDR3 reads TGCAGTGTTAGTCCCCTCCGCCCGGGACGGGGCTACACCTTC. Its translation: CSVSPLRPGRGYTF.